This record covers a single T cell receptor beta chain. The data were produced by immunoSEQ multiplex PCR, yet TCRdb's version contains in-frame clones alone and is incomplete. The sample includes hundreds of thousands of clones, over 65% of them seen just once. V was cut by 6 bases and J by 7 bases, with 19 bases left in between. This CDR3 is built from 14 residues. CDR1 is MNHEY, CDR2 SMNVEV, per germline (reference sequence). This record comes from a study of shared clonotypes between healthy human individuals. Sequencing was performed on memory CD4+ T cells sorted from blood. The subset is: CD45RA-negative fraction. This sequence was found in a woman aged 30 to 39 in good health. This chain links TRBV27 with TRBJ2-7, with D maybe TRBD1 (7 bases). The CDR3, as DNA: TGTGCCAGCAGCCTGGGACAGTGGGCGGGAGAGCAGTACTTC. Amino acids: CASSLGQWAGEQYF.